This TCR beta chain was recovered during a study of Ad26.COV2.S vaccination and SARS-CoV-2 variants. Overall study context: Donor got 5x10^10 or 1x10^11 viral particles of Ad26.COV2.S. Study results and caveats: Substantial breadth was reportedly displayed by spike-specific CD8+ and CD4+ T cell responses after vaccination.

This CDR3 has 17 residues. V shed 0 bases, J shed 2 bases, and the junction held 9 bases outside the gene matches. Looked up from germline, CDR1 is LGHDT and CDR2 is YNNKEL (reference sequence). Documented treatment: around 19 received Ad26.COV2.S at low or high dose, single or two shots; roughly five received placebo; per-sample allocation not given. The study sampled participants on day 63 after the first vaccine or placebo injection. Its platform was an Ad26 vector, and its expressed antigen was Wuhan-strain SARS-CoV-2 spike. About this clone: The target antigen is unknown.

The assay was immunoSEQ multiplex PCR, and TCRdb's table has in-frame clones only and misses some. The table lists about 350,000 clones, around 89% of them singletons. The specimen was peripheral blood, collected in a trial of Ad26.COV2.S vaccine versus placebo. This TCR came from a person between 18 and 59 years old who received the Ad26.COV2.S COVID-19 vaccine or a placebo. The chain recombines TRBV3-1 (or the pseudogene TRBV3-2) with TRBJ1-2; 7 positions match TRBD1. CDR3 nucleotide sequence: TGTGCCAGCAGCCAAGATTTCGACAGGGAAGAAAACTATGGCTACACCTTC. This encodes CASSQDFDREENYGYTF.